This T cell receptor beta chain was captured by sequencing in a study of cytomegalovirus exposure and HLA in healthy donors. At the level of the study: Unique TCRs numbering some 80 million, obtained from HLA-typed donors, made up an early data release.

A note on this clone: Its antigen is not identified.

The CDR3 is 18 residues long. Study-wide points: Accounts indicate the classifier identified cytomegalovirus status with strong specificity and sensitivity.

A multiplex PCR was run with 60 Vbeta primers and 13 Jbeta primers. TCRdb's copy holds only in-frame clones and misses some; the assay was immunoSEQ multiplex PCR. The data contain approximately 120,000 clones, roughly 71% of them seen just once; the ten biggest clones take up 4% to 4.5%. The rearrangement uses TRBV21-1 and TRBJ2-7; TRBD1 is the table's D call, not checked against the DNA. TRBV21-1 is recorded as a pseudogene. This TCR was sampled from a woman in her forties or fifties in good health and CMV-seropositive. Sample: PBMCs. CDR3 in DNA: TGTGCCAGCAGTCAAAATCCTCCCCGCCACAGGGGAAACTACGAGCAGTACTTC. This encodes CASSQNPPRHRGNYEQYF.